This is a list of T cell receptor beta chains from one sample in a study of blood T cell repertoires in COVID-19. TCRdb keeps only in-frame clones here, not all; method: immunoSEQ multiplex PCR. The data contain hundreds of thousands of clones, 89% of them seen just once; the ten biggest clones take up around a tenth. The sample was PBMCs or T cells enriched from blood (not recorded which). The receptors stem from a woman aged 40 to 50 who had recovered from COVID-19. The CDR3 runs from the conserved cysteine through the conserved F or W. A D gene is named only where the DNA matches it firmly. Only part of the rows carry a size: once, few, many, or a class if the clone is expanded.

d_call	v_call	j_call	clone_size	cdr3_nt	cdr3_aa
TRBD1	TRBV30	TRBJ1-2	once	TGTGCCTGGAGTGCCTGGGACAGGGAAAGGGGCTATGGCTACACCTTC	CAWSAWDRERGYGYTF
TRBD2	TRBV5-1	TRBJ2-2	.	TGCGCCAGCAGCACGACTAGCGGGGGGGCCCCCACCGGGGAGCTGTTTTTT	CASSTTSGGAPTGELFF
TRBD1	TRBV19	TRBJ2-1	.	TGTGCCAGTAGTATGGGGACAGGGGCAGGCTCCTACAATGAGCAGTTCTTC	CASSMGTGAGSYNEQFF
TRBD2	TRBV7-9	TRBJ2-7	.	TGTGCCAGCAGCTTAGACGAGTTGATTACCGGGCTAGCGGGAGCCGAGCAGTACTTC	CASSLDELITGLAGAEQYF
.	TRBV27	TRBJ2-3	.	TGTGCCAGCACCACCCCCGGGACATTAAGCACAGATACGCAGTATTTT	CASTTPGTLSTDTQYF
TRBD1	TRBV27	TRBJ2-7	.	TGTGCCAGCAGTTACCGGGACAGCTCCTACGAGCAGTACTTC	CASSYRDSSYEQYF
TRBD1	TRBV5-1	TRBJ2-3	.	TGCGCCAGCAGCTCGACAGGGAGTGGAGATACGCAGTATTTT	CASSSTGSGDTQYF
.	TRBV2	TRBJ1-3	.	TGTGCCAGCAGCGCAGGGTTCTCTGGAAACACCATATATTTT	CASSAGFSGNTIYF
.	TRBV4-2	TRBJ1-2	.	TGTGCCAGCAGCCAAGTGTCCGGTGTGGGCTACACCTTC	CASSQVSGVGYTF
.	TRBV6-4	TRBJ2-3	.	TGTGCCAGCAGTGAGGGGCAGGGCGCAGATACGCAGTATTTT	CASSEGQGADTQYF